This record covers a single TCR beta chain. The entry originates in a study of T cells after yellow fever vaccination. The germline CDR1 and CDR2 sequences are LGHDT and YNNKEL (reference sequence). The CDR3 totals 15 residues. Deletions cut 3 bases from V and 1 base from J, with 13 bases between. Using its own MiXCR run on the 5' RACE reads, TCRdb lists one record per CDR3 protein. Among about 260,000 distinct CDR3 sequences listed, over 10% were seen once. The specimen was CD4+ T cells sorted from PBMCs, collected 45 days after the yellow fever booster vaccination. The chain has TRBV3-1 and TRBJ2-7; D uncertain. The source is a man aged 30-40 years who received the YFV17D yellow fever vaccine. CDR3 sequence reads: CASSHSLTFSYEQYF. CDR3 nucleotides: TGTGCCAGCAGCCACAGTTTGACCTTTTCCTACGAGCAGTACTTC.